The 16 T cell receptor beta chains given below trace back to one sample, sequenced in a study of blood T cells in healthy people across ages. Primers used in a second PCR of about 7 to 12 cycles were a sample-barcoded 5' primer and a J-beta primer mix. Via MiXCR, TCRdb re-called the 5' RACE reads, giving one row per CDR3 protein. This table has more than 800,000 distinct CDR3 sequences, more than 25% appearing once. The source material was blood. These TCRs come from an elderly woman in good health.

Ten or more counts support this clonotype. The V gene is TRBV4-3, the J gene TRBJ2-3, with 9 bases matching TRBD1. V dropped 4 bases and J dropped 4; count of bases not matched to a gene: 6. The CDR3 sequence is 15 residues long. The germline V gene encodes CDR1 LGHNA and CDR2 YSLEER. In DNA, the CDR3 is TGCGCCAGCAGCCGCGGGACAGGGAGGCCAGATACGCAGTATTTT. Translated: CASSRGTGRPDTQYF.

In this sample, this clonotype turned up a few times. The V call is TRBV5-1, the J call TRBJ1-1, with no clear D. The V end lost 1 base, the J end lost 5 bases, and 9 bases lay between the germline ends. The germline V gene has CDR1 SGHRS and CDR2 YFSETQ. CDR3 length equals 13 residues. In DNA form, the CDR3 reads TGCGCCAGCAGCTTGAATTCGAGGACTGAAGCTTTCTTT. It yields the protein CASSLNSRTEAFF.

Only a few counts were recorded for this clonotype. The rearrangement uses TRBV13 and TRBJ1-2; D call uncertain. Trimming cost V 5 bases and J 7 bases, with 20 bases left between them. This CDR3 has 15 residues. Germline CDR1 is PRHDT and CDR2 is FYEKMQ (reference sequence). The CDR3 loop reads CASSPRPNPAVGYTF. Here the CDR3 DNA reads TGTGCCAGCAGCCCTCGCCCTAATCCTGCAGTTGGCTACACCTTC.

For this clonotype: This may be a read error: a much more frequent sequence differs by one nucleotide. The chain is built from TRBV6-2 or TRBV6-3 and TRBJ2-1; a weak D match, TRBD2 (6 bases). The DNA end is more similar to TRBJ2-7, so the J call may be wrong. Germline CDR1 and CDR2: MNHEY and SVGEGT. The CDR3 contains 15 residues. The CDR3 coding sequence is TGTGCCAGCAGACTCTCCGGGACTGCTTACAATGAGCAGTACTTC. This codes for CASRLSGTAYNEQYF.

This clonotype was seen ten or more times. The chain is built from TRBV2 and TRBJ2-7, with a weak D call TRBD1 (6 bases). Germline values: CDR1 SNHLY, CDR2 FYNNEI. V shed 4 bases and J shed 0 bases, with 7 bases lying between them. The CDR3 spans 13 residues. CDR3 in amino acids: CASSGGHSYEQYF. In DNA form, the CDR3 reads TGTGCCAGCAGTGGGGGGCACTCCTACGAGCAGTACTTC.

The chain uses TRBV6-2 or TRBV6-3 and TRBJ1-1, with 8 bases fitting TRBD1. The CDR3 loop spans 14 amino acids. Trimming took 6 bases from V and 5 from J; bases not matched to a gene: 8. CDR1 is MNHEY, CDR2 SVGEGT, per germline. CDR3 in DNA: TGTGCCAGCAGCTACGGACAGGGACTTACTGAAGCTTTCTTT. This translates into CASSYGQGLTEAFF.

V usage is TRBV30 and J usage is TRBJ2-5; possibly TRBD1 or TRBD2 for D (6 bases each). This CDR3 comprises 14 residues. The ends were cut back, 2 bases at V and 0 bases at J, with 10 bases in the middle. Germline V gives CDR1 GTSNPN, CDR2 SVGIG (reference sequence). For the CDR3, the DNA is TGTGCCTGGAGTTTCGGGGGCCACCAAGAGACCCAGTACTTC. It encodes CAWSFGGHQETQYF.

The rearrangement uses TRBV20-1 and TRBJ2-4, with D uncertain. The J call is in doubt because the DNA end fits TRBJ2-7 better. Per the germline V gene, CDR1 is DFQATT and CDR2 is SNEGSKA (reference sequence). The CDR3 loop spans 12 amino acids. The CDR3 region is CSADLAQGEQYF. The CDR3 DNA follows: TGCAGTGCTGACCTGGCCCAAGGCGAGCAGTACTTC.

This clonotype was recorded at least ten times. This rearrangement joins TRBV5-1 to TRBJ1-1, with a possible D match to TRBD1 (5 bases). V shed 3 bases and J shed 2 bases, with 8 bases lying between them. CDR3 length equals 13 residues. CDR1 SGHRS and CDR2 YFSETQ come from the germline V gene. CDR3 DNA sequence: TGCGCCAGCAGCTCAACAGGTAACACTGAAGCTTTCTTT. It codes for CASSSTGNTEAFF.

Remarks on this clonotype: A much larger clone differs from this one at a single base, so this may be a read error. The V and J genes are TRBV20-1 and TRBJ2-3, with D possibly being TRBD2 (5 bases). CDR1 and CDR2 (germline): DFQATT, SNEGSKA (reference sequence). Trimming removed 5 bases at V and 0 bases at J, with 15 bases between. The CDR3 runs 15 residues. As DNA, the CDR3 is TGCAGTGCTCCGGCGGCTAGCTCTAGCACAGATACGCAGTATTTT. It specifies CSAPAASSSTDTQYF.

The sample holds many counts of this clonotype. V is TRBV4-2 and J is TRBJ1-5, with a possible D match to TRBD1 (6 bases). This CDR3 comprises 15 residues. Germline values: CDR1 LGHNA, CDR2 YNFKEQ. Trimming removed 5 bases from V and 0 bases from J, with 11 bases in between. The DNA of the CDR3 is TGTGCCAGCAGCAAACAGGGTTATAGCAATCAGCCCCAGCATTTT. The encoded protein is CASSKQGYSNQPQHF.

A remark on this clonotype: A much larger clone differs by one base, so this may be a read error. This chain connects TRBV6-2 or TRBV6-3 to TRBJ2-1; TRBD1 matches 8 bases. CDR1 is MNHEY, CDR2 SVGEGT, per germline. The CDR3 has 14 amino acids. J was trimmed by 13 bases and V by 2 bases; bases with no gene match: 10. The CDR3 region is CASSYTGGLETQFF. The CDR3 DNA reads TGTGCCAGCAGTTACACAGGGGGTTTGGAGACCCAGTTCTTC.

To note about this clonotype: A read error is possible here, since a much larger clone lies one base away. The chain couples TRBV7-2 to TRBJ2-1; D gene unclear. V lost 1 base and J 14 bases, leaving 12 bases between the germline ends. Germline-derived CDR1 and CDR2 are SGHTA and FQGNSA. There are 12 residues in the CDR3. The CDR3 region is CASSLGVGCEFF. The CDR3 DNA reads TGTGCCAGCAGCTTAGGGGTTGGTTGCGAGTTCTTC.

The V call is TRBV3-1, the J call TRBJ2-1; D is possibly TRBD2 (6 bases). Germline assignment: CDR1 LGHDT and CDR2 YNNKEL (reference sequence). The CDR3 covers 12 residues. V lost 3 bases to trimming and J lost 10 bases, with 10 bases between them. CDR3 coding DNA: TGTGCCAGCAGCCACGGACGGGGGGAGCAGTTCTTC. It specifies CASSHGRGEQFF.

The chain couples TRBV7-8 to TRBJ1-5; 11 bases are a match to TRBD1. V gave up 9 bases and J gave up 1 base; unmatched junction bases: 14. This CDR3 is built from 18 residues. Germline V CDR1 and CDR2: SGHVS, FQNEAQ. CDR3 residues: CASKPGTGGIGSNQPQHF. The CDR3 DNA is TGTGCCAGTAAACCCGGGACAGGGGGAATAGGGAGCAATCAGCCCCAGCATTTT.

The rearrangement links TRBV6-2 or TRBV6-3 to TRBJ1-1; D is perhaps TRBD1 (6 bases). Trimming removed 4 bases at V and 1 base at J, with 10 bases between. Germline CDR1 MNHEY, CDR2 SVGEGT. The length of the CDR3 is 14 residues. The CDR3 region is CASSSGQWNTEAFF. The CDR3 region has the DNA TGTGCCAGCAGTTCCGGACAGTGGAACACTGAAGCTTTCTTT.